This TCR beta chain was observed in a study of T cells in localized non-small cell lung cancer. With regard to this clone: Its antigen is unidentified.

Study results and limitations: Multi-region tumor sequencing was not done, so intratumor heterogeneity could not be excluded. Adjacent lung exhibited a median of 57 among the 100 most abundant tumor clones.

Assay used: immunoSEQ multiplex PCR; TCRdb lists only in-frame clones, some missing. The table lists some 130,000 clones, 89% of them singletons. Trimming took off 6 bases at V and 1 base at J, with 16 bases between the two ends. This CDR3 spans 15 amino acids. Germline lookup yields CDR1 MNHEY and CDR2 SMNVEV (reference sequence). The sample consisted of peripheral blood, taken before any cancer treatment. The receptor's source is a female donor older than 55 with stage I lung adenocarcinoma. V is TRBV27 and J is TRBJ2-7, with D possibly matching TRBD2 (6 bases). The CDR3: CASRRDGLSSYEQYF. CDR3 coding DNA: TGTGCCAGCAGGCGGGATGGGCTCTCATCCTACGAGCAGTACTTC.